This TCR beta chain was recorded in a study of T-cell memory formation after mild COVID-19 (dated by TCRdb to the early 2020s). With respect to the entire study: TCR sequence clusters from the two donors were largely donor specific. Two young, previously healthy adult volunteers, one female and one male, were included in the cohort. Longitudinal TCRalpha and TCRbeta repertoire sequencing tracked T-cell clones expanding and contracting after mild COVID-19 in two donors.

Concerning this clonotype itself: It lacks a known antigen. The sample holds no much larger clone one base away, and base qualities are not on file.

Ficoll-Paque density gradient centrifugation was used to isolate PBMCs. Sequenced using an Illumina NovaSeq 6000. cDNA libraries for TCRalpha and TCRbeta were prepared by 5'RACE using constant-segment primers, with sample barcodes and unique molecular identifiers added. RNA was extracted from every sample with Trizol reagent. Libraries were amplified in two PCR steps, with a second sample barcode and Illumina TruSeq adapters added in the second step. Sequencing of libraries was performed on an Illumina NovaSeq with 2 x 150 bp paired-end reads. In the authors' own workflow: The reads were demultiplexed and collapsed into UMI-guided consensus sequences using migec v1.2.7. With mixcr v2.1.11, UMI consensuses were aligned to TRA and TRB V and J templates and assembled into clonotypes. A clonotype was counted as expanded or contracted only if both edgeR and NoisET called the change significant, with noise models trained on biological replicates. For edgeR calls, the thresholds were a false discovery rate-adjusted p below 0.01 and a log2 fold-change of 1. As an exploratory analysis of dynamics, max-normalized trajectories of the 1000 most abundant clonotypes were examined with PCA combined with hierarchical clustering. Separately sequenced CD4+ and CD8+ repertoires were used to assign the CD4 or CD8 phenotype of responding clones. TCRdb handled the public reads itself, with Q25 trimming in fastp and clone calling in MiXCR, and kept productive beta chains. Entries are consolidated by CDR3 protein sequence, retaining the most common genes and DNA. None of the V and J calls come from the authors' own analysis; TCRdb made them. Present in this sample are around 65,000 distinct CDR3 sequences, around 10% of which were seen just once. 1.1% of the sample lies in the top ten.

Spanning cysteine to phenylalanine, the CDR3 consists of 14 amino acids. Here the CDR3 DNA is all that survives: 42 bases in frame from base 1. For CDR1 and CDR2, the germline V gene lists LGHNA and YNFKEQ. V drops 8 bases and J drops 1 base, leaving 11 bases in between. The research as a whole found: Whether the second-wave clones peaking on day 37 were SARS-CoV-2 specific was not confirmed. The study covered only a couple of mild cases, and larger cohorts including severe cases with pre-infection samples were considered necessary. Some responding clones were detected in pre-infection memory, which suggested that pre-existing cross-reactive memory T cells had joined the SARS-CoV-2 response. Contracting CD4+ clones were located mainly in the CM and EM memory subsets, whereas CD8+ clones were found to be enriched in EMRA. From day 15 to 85, contracting clones showed balanced CD4/CD8 phenotypes, whereas a second wave of clones that expanded from day 15 to 37 leaned towards CD4+.

The chain couples TRBV4-2 to TRBJ1-4; the D gene cannot be resolved reliably. Sequencing was done on a sample of PBMCs or a T cell subset sorted from them (not recorded which). The TCR comes from a young man who had mild COVID-19 (a few samples of this study predate the infection). The sample titles of this study are shuffled in the database, so cell type and time point are left out; the donor was told from shared clones. This receptor has the CDR3 CASGTKGTNEKLFF. The nucleotide sequence reads as follows: TGTGCCAGCGGTACTAAGGGAACTAATGAAAAACTGTTTTTT.